A selection of T cell receptor beta chains follows, all from one sample in a study of cytomegalovirus exposure and HLA in healthy donors. Profiling relied on immunoSEQ multiplex PCR, and the TCRdb table lists in-frame clones only, not all of them. The profile shows about 200,000 clones, over 75% of them singletons. The sample was PBMCs. These TCRs come from a boy younger than 10 in good health and CMV-seronegative. Each CDR3 is given with its conserved first and last residue. The D gene is left open where the match is weak. Rows give clone size only sometimes, using once, few, many, or a class for an expanded clone.

12	TRBV6-6	NA	TRBJ2-7	NA	CASSYGGLEQYF	TGTGCCAGCAGTTACGGAGGGCTCGAGCAGTACTTC
17	TRBV27	TRBD1	TRBJ2-5	NA	CASTIVRDSKRGETQYF	TGTGCCAGCACCATCGTCCGGGACAGTAAAAGGGGAGAGACCCAGTACTTC
14	TRBV7-2	TRBD2	TRBJ2-7	NA	CASSLRRGTYEQYF	TGTGCCAGCAGCTTAAGGCGGGGGACCTACGAGCAGTACTTC
13	TRBV7-9	NA	TRBJ1-4	NA	CASSLREGEKLFF	TGTGCCAGCAGCTTAAGGGAGGGTGAAAAACTGTTTTTT
14	TRBV19	NA	TRBJ2-5	NA	CASSIGRVQETQYF	TGTGCCAGTAGTATCGGGCGGGTCCAAGAGACCCAGTACTTC
18	TRBV5-1	TRBD1	TRBJ1-2	NA	CASSFSQLRRGLGYGYTF	TGCGCCAGCAGCTTTTCTCAGCTCCGTAGGGGGCTCGGGTATGGCTACACCTTC
16	TRBV7-8	NA	TRBJ2-1	NA	CASSTHLTRAYNEQFF	TGTGCCAGCAGCACCCACTTGACTAGGGCTTACAATGAGCAGTTCTTC
15	TRBV5-8	TRBD1	TRBJ1-2	NA	CASSLGLDRGSGYTF	TGTGCCAGCAGCTTGGGACTGGACAGGGGCTCTGGCTACACCTTC
16	TRBV21-1	NA	TRBJ2-7	NA	CASSKMSGQGAYEQYF	TGTGCCAGCAGCAAAATGAGCGGACAGGGCGCCTACGAGCAGTACTTC
13	TRBV5-6	TRBD1	TRBJ2-4	NA	CASSKDRVNIQYF	TGTGCCAGCAGCAAGGACAGGGTGAACATTCAGTACTTC
13	TRBV6-5	NA	TRBJ2-7	NA	CASSGTGRYEQYF	TGTGCCAGCAGTGGAACAGGACGGTACGAGCAGTACTTC
17	TRBV7-9	TRBD1	TRBJ2-6	NA	CASSGDRVVSGANVLTF	TGTGCCAGCAGCGGGGACAGGGTGGTCTCTGGGGCCAACGTCCTGACTTTC
16	TRBV4-1	NA	TRBJ1-2	NA	CASSQDGGATLYGYTF	TGCGCCAGCAGCCAAGACGGGGGGGCGACCCTCTATGGCTACACCTTC
15	TRBV7-9	NA	TRBJ2-1	NA	CASSLPGDTANEQFF	TGTGCCAGCAGCTTACCAGGGGATACTGCGAATGAGCAGTTCTTC
15	TRBV19	TRBD2	TRBJ2-1	few	CASSIGTSLNNEQFF	TGTGCCAGTAGTATAGGGACTAGCTTGAACAATGAGCAGTTCTTC
16	TRBV6-6	TRBD2	TRBJ2-3	NA	CASSYAGTSYGDTQYF	TGTGCCAGCAGTTACGCCGGGACTAGCTATGGAGATACGCAGTATTTT
16	TRBV15	TRBD1	TRBJ2-2	NA	CATSRDLRGHTGELFF	TGTGCCACCAGTAGAGATCTTAGGGGGCACACCGGGGAGCTGTTTTTT
18	TRBV4-1	TRBD1	TRBJ1-2	NA	CASSPIDTGERFDYGYTF	TGCGCCAGCAGCCCTATAGATACAGGGGAGAGGTTTGACTATGGCTACACCTTC
14	TRBV7-2	TRBD1	TRBJ1-1	few	CASSSTGMNTEAFF	TGTGCCAGCAGCTCGACAGGGATGAACACTGAAGCTTTCTTT
17	TRBV15	TRBD2	TRBJ2-5	NA	CATSRGASGGAGETQYF	TGTGCCACCAGCAGAGGGGCTAGCGGGGGGGCCGGGGAGACCCAGTACTTC
16	TRBV5-1	NA	TRBJ1-6	NA	CASSLVPGSRSSPLHF	TGCGCCAGCAGCTTGGTCCCGGGGAGTCGGAGTTCACCCCTCCACTTT
14	TRBV9	NA	TRBJ2-3	NA	CASSVGNGADTQYF	TGTGCCAGCAGCGTAGGTAATGGAGCAGATACGCAGTATTTT
15	TRBV15	NA	TRBJ2-7	NA	CATSRDLIAGYEQYF	TGTGCCACCAGCAGAGATCTCATCGCGGGCTACGAGCAGTACTTC
15	TRBV19	NA	TRBJ1-3	NA	CASTPTGRPGNTIYF	TGTGCCAGCACGCCCACAGGGCGGCCTGGAAACACCATATATTTT
13	TRBV7-9	NA	TRBJ2-7	few	CASSIEVPYEQYF	TGTGCCAGCAGCATCGAGGTACCCTACGAGCAGTACTTC
17	TRBV6-1	TRBD2	TRBJ2-5	NA	CASSEFVAGGTQETQYF	TGTGCCAGCAGTGAATTTGTTGCGGGGGGGACCCAAGAGACCCAGTACTTC
14	TRBV9	NA	TRBJ2-3	NA	CASSVDHRTDTQYF	TGTGCCAGCAGCGTAGATCACCGGACAGATACGCAGTATTTT
15	TRBV7-2	NA	TRBJ1-3	NA	CASSLGLEVGNTIYF	TGTGCCAGCAGCTTAGGACTAGAGGTTGGAAACACCATATATTTT
14	TRBV18	TRBD1	TRBJ2-7	NA	CASSAGTGGPQQYF	TGTGCCAGCTCCGCCGGGACAGGGGGCCCACAGCAGTACTTC
12	TRBV2	NA	TRBJ2-7	NA	CASRALANEQYF	TGTGCCAGCAGAGCTCTAGCGAACGAGCAGTACTTC
15	TRBV7-2	TRBD1	TRBJ1-1	NA	CASSLEGGKRTEAFF	TGTGCCAGCAGCTTAGAAGGGGGCAAGAGAACTGAAGCTTTCTTT
14	TRBV6-1	TRBD1	TRBJ1-6	once	CASSRDSYNSPLHF	TGTGCCAGCAGTAGGGACAGCTATAATTCACCCCTCCACTTT
13	TRBV29-1	NA	TRBJ2-7	NA	CSVEDRVTYEQYF	TGCAGCGTTGAAGATCGGGTCACCTACGAGCAGTACTTC
20	TRBV5-5	TRBD2	TRBJ2-4	NA	CASSVTTGTRVLAAKNIQYF	TGTGCCAGCAGCGTCACCACCGGGACTAGAGTACTAGCGGCCAAAAACATTCAGTACTTC
15	TRBV29-1	TRBD2	TRBJ2-1	NA	CSNQKWASGDNEQFF	TGCAGCAACCAAAAGTGGGCTAGCGGGGACAATGAGCAGTTCTTC
18	TRBV10-1	TRBD1	TRBJ2-2	NA	CASSPAGTGGSNTGELFF	TGCGCCAGCAGTCCCGCCGGGACAGGGGGCTCGAACACCGGGGAGCTGTTTTTT
16	TRBV19	TRBD1	TRBJ1-5	NA	CASTGQGAWRVEPQHF	TGTGCCAGCACCGGACAGGGGGCCTGGCGGGTGGAGCCCCAGCATTTT
17	TRBV10-2	TRBD2	TRBJ2-2	NA	CASSEGRTSHRSRELFF	TGCGCCAGCAGTGAGGGGAGGACTAGTCATCGTTCCAGGGAGCTGTTTTTT
15	TRBV7-3	NA	TRBJ1-2	NA	CASSLDAHSRYGYTF	TGTGCCAGCAGCTTAGATGCCCATAGCCGCTATGGCTACACCTTC
16	TRBV30	NA	TRBJ2-2	NA	CAWSVPWALNTGELFF	TGTGCCTGGAGTGTACCCTGGGCCTTGAACACCGGGGAGCTGTTTTTT